The clone carrying this T cell receptor (beta chain) was found many times. Its cognate antigen is unknown. Treg sorting used a CD4+CD25+CD127-/low gate. Constant-region reverse primers amplified full-length variable regions, followed by semi-nested Nested Universal Primer A PCR. Each CDR3 protein is one row after TCRdb ran MiXCR on the 5' RACE reads. The sample yields approximately 60,000 distinct CDR3 sequences, about 28% seen once. Overall study results and limits: The larger-cohort validation was restricted to a single TCR beta V-J rearrangement rather than whole repertoires. The TCR gene usage of tumor memory CD4+ T cells clustered together with blood and lymph node memory CD4+ cells and with lymph node naive CD4+ cells. Tumor Tregs overlapped most with tumor, then blood, naive CD4+ cells.

The source of this sequence is a female donor with breast cancer. Sequencing was performed on tumor-infiltrating Tregs sorted from the breast tumor.

DNA of the CDR3: TGCGCCAGCAGCCGACAGACTAGCGGCACAGATACGCAGTATTTT. Encoded protein: CASSRQTSGTDTQYF. V and J are TRBV5-1 and TRBJ2-3, with 8 bases fitting TRBD2. The CDR3 sequence is 15 residues long. V lost 4 bases to trimming and J lost 1 base; unmatched junction nucleotides: 5. Germline loops: CDR1 SGHRS, CDR2 YFSETQ.